The 5 T cell receptor beta chains in this list originate from one sample, sequenced in a study of blood T cells in healthy people across ages. Primed by a sample-barcoded 5' primer and a J-beta primer mix, a second PCR proceeded for about 7 to 12 cycles. TCRdb fed the 5' RACE reads into MiXCR, producing one record per CDR3 protein. The table has about 580,000 distinct CDR3 sequences, around 48% seen once. Input material: blood. The receptor source for this set is a man older than 75 in good health.

This rearrangement joins TRBV5-1 to TRBJ1-1, with 7 nucleotides matching TRBD1. CDR1 SGHRS and CDR2 YFSETQ come from the germline V gene. With 4 bases clipped from V and 3 bases from J, the junction kept 6 bases outside the gene matches. The CDR3 has 14 residues. The CDR3 DNA follows: TGCGCCAGCAGCGGTACCGGGACAGACACTGAAGCTTTCTTT. It translates to CASSGTGTDTEAFF.

The V and J genes are TRBV3-1 and TRBJ2-3; D is perhaps TRBD1 or TRBD2 (5 bases each). The germline V gene encodes CDR1 LGHDT and CDR2 YNNKEL (reference sequence). Trimming stripped 0 bases from V and 7 bases from J, with 11 bases between. The CDR3 runs to 14 residues. The DNA for the CDR3 is TGTGCCAGCAGCCAAGAGGGACGGTTCAATACGCAGTATTTT. Translated, it gives CASSQEGRFNTQYF.

The rearrangement links TRBV4-3 to TRBJ1-6; 8 bases map to TRBD1. Losses at the gene ends were 3 bases for V and 14 bases for J; bases not matched to a gene: 9. CDR3 length: 14 amino acids. Germline V gene sequence: CDR1 LGHNA, CDR2 YSLEER. This chain's CDR3 is CASSHGTGSESLHF. CDR3 DNA: TGCGCCAGCAGCCATGGGACAGGTTCCGAGTCCCTCCACTTT.

This sequence joins TRBV27 and TRBJ2-7; D may be TRBD1 (6 bases). The CDR3 spans 14 residues. The germline CDR1 and CDR2 sequences are MNHEY and SMNVEV (reference sequence). Trimming cost V 3 bases and J 3 bases, with 12 bases left between them. The CDR3 coding sequence is TGTGCCAGCAGTTTCGCAGGGGAAAACTACGAGCAGTACTTC. Residues: CASSFAGENYEQYF.

Note on this clonotype: Being one base from a much bigger clone, this may be a read error. J is TRBJ2-5 and V is TRBV6-6; TRBD2 aligns across 9 bases. In germline, CDR1 is MNHNY, CDR2 SVGAGI (reference sequence). The CDR3 runs to 16 residues. The junction had 15 bases not matched to a gene; V was cut back by 2 bases and J by 11 bases. In nucleotides, the CDR3 is TGTGCCAGCAGTTACGGGGGTAGCGGGAGAGGGAATGAGCAGTACTTC. Residues: CASSYGGSGRGNEQYF.